The 11 T cell receptor beta chains in this list originate from one sample, sequenced in a study of blood T cell repertoires in COVID-19. Data came from immunoSEQ multiplex PCR; TCRdb stores just in-frame clones and leaves some out. This table has a few hundred thousand clones, around 90% appearing once. The sample consisted of peripheral blood. The source is a man aged 60 to 75 who had recovered from COVID-19.

The gene calls are TRBV11-1 and TRBJ2-3; the D gene is possibly TRBD2 (5 bases). There are 15 residues in the CDR3. Looked up from germline, CDR1 is SGHAT and CDR2 is FQDESV (reference sequence). Trimming removed 5 bases at V and 6 bases at J, with 18 bases between. The CDR3 loop is CASSRPPARADTQYF. The CDR3 DNA reads TGTGCCAGCAGCCGACCCCCCGCGAGGGCTGATACGCAGTATTTT.

The chain links TRBV6-5 to TRBJ1-6; TRBD1 is a possible D gene (5 bases). Per the germline V gene, CDR1 is MNHEY and CDR2 is SVGAGI. The CDR3 totals 14 residues. Trimming left V 6 bases short and J 7 bases short, with 13 bases between. CDR3: CASRTGLENSPLHF. The CDR3 region has the DNA TGTGCCAGCAGGACGGGACTCGAGAATTCACCCCTCCACTTT.

This chain links TRBV12-3 or TRBV12-4 with TRBJ1-2; D call uncertain. The CDR3 is made up of 13 amino acids. V was clipped by 2 bases and J by 3 bases, with 7 bases between them. CDR3 protein: CASSLWSDYGYTF. The CDR3 nucleotides read TGTGCCAGCAGTTTATGGTCAGACTATGGCTACACCTTC.

The chain couples TRBV4-2 to TRBJ2-2; 9 bases agree with TRBD1. CDR1 is LGHNA and CDR2 is YNFKEQ in the germline V gene. The trim removed 3 bases at V and 7 bases at J, leaving 6 bases unmatched. The CDR3 runs 15 residues. For the CDR3, the DNA is TGTGCCAGCAGCCAGCCGGGACAGGGTATCGGGGAGCTGTTTTTT. Translation gives CASSQPGQGIGELFF.

The CDR3 sequence is CASSLLAGGRNEQFF. CDR3 DNA: TGTGCCAGCAGCTTACTGGCGGGGGGGCGCAATGAGCAGTTCTTC. This chain joins TRBV7-8 and TRBJ2-1; 9 bases line up with TRBD2. The trim removed 2 bases at V and 6 bases at J, leaving 5 bases unmatched. The CDR3 contains 15 residues. The germline CDR1 and CDR2 sequences are SGHVS and FQNEAQ.

The chain uses TRBV5-1 and TRBJ1-1; TRBD1 matches at 9 bases. The CDR3 runs 14 residues. V was pared by 4 bases and J by 3 bases, with 4 bases of the junction left unmatched. CDR1 SGHRS and CDR2 YFSETQ come from the germline V gene. CDR3 amino acids: CASSPRTGDTEAFF. CDR3 coding DNA: TGCGCCAGCAGCCCTAGGACAGGGGACACTGAAGCTTTCTTT.

The V call is TRBV19, the J call TRBJ1-6, with 7 bases lining up with TRBD1. The V gene end was trimmed by 6 bases and the J gene end by 0 bases; junction bases not matched to a gene: 5. Germline V gene sequence: CDR1 LNHDA, CDR2 SQIVND (reference sequence). This CDR3 has 16 residues. The CDR3 protein is CASRTDRSSYNSPLHF. The CDR3 nucleotides read TGTGCCAGTAGAACGGACAGGAGCTCCTATAATTCACCCCTCCACTTT.

This chain links TRBV7-8 with TRBJ2-3; TRBD2 matches 8 bases. Germline CDR1 and CDR2: SGHVS and FQNEAQ. The junction had 7 bases not matched to a gene; V was cut back by 3 bases and J by 2 bases. This CDR3 has 16 amino acids. The CDR3 DNA is TGTGCCAGCAGCTTCCCGGGACTAGGATCCACAGATACGCAGTATTTT. This gives the protein CASSFPGLGSTDTQYF.

The chain has TRBV9 and TRBJ1-6, with D hard to call. The CDR3 sequence is 19 residues long. Germline V lookup: CDR1 SGDLS, CDR2 YYNGEE. V was cut by 0 bases and J by 0 bases, with 16 bases left in between. CDR3 bases: TGTGCCAGCAGCGTAGGATGGGGAGAGAGGAGCTCCTATAATTCACCCCTCCACTTT. Its translation: CASSVGWGERSSYNSPLHF.

This chain uses TRBV5-8 with TRBJ1-3, with 10 bases matching TRBD1. The CDR3 runs 16 residues. V shed 0 bases and J 0 bases; nucleotides not matched to a gene: 0. Looked up from germline, CDR1 is SGHTS and CDR2 is YDEGEE. This chain's CDR3 is CASSLGQGASGNTIYF. In nucleotides, the CDR3 is TGTGCCAGCAGCTTGGGACAGGGGGCCTCTGGAAACACCATATATTTT. The whole variable domain, remainder taken from reference TRBV5-8 and TRBJ1-3, is EAGVTQSPTHLIKTRGQQATLRCSPISGHTSVYWYQQALGLGLQFLLWYDEGEERNRGNFPPRFSGRQFPNYSSELNVNALELEDSALYLCASSLGQGASGNTIYFGEGSWLTVV.

This chain uses TRBV7-3 with TRBJ1-4, with 7 bases matching TRBD1. Germline trimming cut 5 bases from V and 3 bases from J; bases unmatched to any gene: 6. Germline V CDR1 and CDR2: SGHTA, FQGTGA. This CDR3 has 15 amino acids. In DNA form, the CDR3 reads TGTGCCAGCAGCCCGTCCGGGACAGCTAATGAAAAACTGTTTTTT. It codes for CASSPSGTANEKLFF.